This T cell receptor beta chain was obtained from a study of shared clonotypes between healthy human individuals. CD45RO-negative cells were positively selected for CCR7, leaving out terminally differentiated effector memory CD45RA+ cells. Germline V lookup: CDR1 MNHEY, CDR2 SMNVEV (reference sequence). The ends lost 2 bases at V and 8 bases at J; junction bases unmatched: 7. The CDR3 has 14 residues. Data came from immunoSEQ multiplex PCR; TCRdb stores just in-frame clones and leaves some out. The sample carries about 680,000 clones, roughly nine tenths recorded once. Sequenced: naive CD8+ T cells sorted from blood. The receptor's source is a man aged 25 to 40 in good health. V is TRBV27 and J is TRBJ2-5; 8 bases fit TRBD1. CDR3 sequence (DNA): TGTGCCAGCAGTTTACAGGGGGCGGATGGAACCCAGTACTTC. It yields the protein CASSLQGADGTQYF.